This T cell receptor (beta chain) was identified in a study of shared clonotypes between healthy human individuals. The V gene's germline CDR1 is KGHSH and CDR2 LQKENI. Trimming took 0 bases from V and 3 from J, leaving 11 bases between them. The CDR3 is 15 amino acids. Overall study findings and caveats: Investigators collected only blood, and repertoires in tissues likely differ.

Data came from immunoSEQ multiplex PCR; TCRdb stores just in-frame clones and leaves some out. This sample has 1,500,000 or so clones, with about 98.5% found just once. Concerning this clone: Its antigen remains unidentified.

The clonotype was recovered from a man between 25 and 39 years old in good health. V and J are TRBV18 and TRBJ2-5; D remains ambiguous. Sequencing was carried out using naive CD4+ T cells sorted from blood. Indicated subset: CD45RA+ positively selected. CDR3 protein: CASSPPWNREETQYF. The CDR3 DNA reads as TGTGCCAGCTCACCACCTTGGAACCGGGAAGAGACCCAGTACTTC.